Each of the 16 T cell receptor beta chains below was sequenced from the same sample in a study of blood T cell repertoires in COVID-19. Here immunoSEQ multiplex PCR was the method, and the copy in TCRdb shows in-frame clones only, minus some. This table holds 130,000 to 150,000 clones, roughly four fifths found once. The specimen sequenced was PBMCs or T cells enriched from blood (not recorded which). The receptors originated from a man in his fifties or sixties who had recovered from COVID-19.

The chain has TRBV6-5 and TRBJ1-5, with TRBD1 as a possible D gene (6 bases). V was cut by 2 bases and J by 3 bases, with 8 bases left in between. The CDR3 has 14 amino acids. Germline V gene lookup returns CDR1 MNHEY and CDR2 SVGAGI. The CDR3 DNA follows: TGTGCCAGCAGTTACGGGGGCCCCAATCAGCCCCAGCATTTT. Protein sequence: CASSYGGPNQPQHF.

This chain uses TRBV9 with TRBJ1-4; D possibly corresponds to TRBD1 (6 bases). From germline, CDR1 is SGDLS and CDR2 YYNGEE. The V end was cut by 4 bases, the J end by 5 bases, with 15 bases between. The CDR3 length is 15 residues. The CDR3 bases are TGTGCCAGCAGCCCCGCTGGGGGCCAAAATGAAAAACTGTTTTTT. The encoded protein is CASSPAGGQNEKLFF.

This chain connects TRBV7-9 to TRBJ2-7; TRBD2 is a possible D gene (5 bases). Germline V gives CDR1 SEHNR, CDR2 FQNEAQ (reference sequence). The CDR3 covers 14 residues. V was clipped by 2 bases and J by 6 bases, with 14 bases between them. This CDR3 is CASSLTRERGEQYF. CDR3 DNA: TGTGCCAGCAGCTTAACGAGGGAACGAGGCGAGCAGTACTTC.

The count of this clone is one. The CDR3 spells CAWSKGVDQPQHF. As DNA, the CDR3 is TGTGCCTGGAGTAAAGGAGTAGATCAGCCCCAGCATTTT. The chain carries TRBV30 and TRBJ1-5; no clear D. The CDR3 length is 13 residues. V dropped 2 bases and J dropped 5 bases, with 10 bases sitting between them. The germline V gene has CDR1 GTSNPN and CDR2 SVGIG (reference sequence).

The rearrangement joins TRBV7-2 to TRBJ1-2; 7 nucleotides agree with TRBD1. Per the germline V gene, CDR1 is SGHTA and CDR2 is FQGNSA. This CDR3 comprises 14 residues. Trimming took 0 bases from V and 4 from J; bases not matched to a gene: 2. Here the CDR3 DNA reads TGTGCCAGCAGCTTAGCCGCAGGGGGCTATGGCTACACCTTC. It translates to CASSLAAGGYGYTF.

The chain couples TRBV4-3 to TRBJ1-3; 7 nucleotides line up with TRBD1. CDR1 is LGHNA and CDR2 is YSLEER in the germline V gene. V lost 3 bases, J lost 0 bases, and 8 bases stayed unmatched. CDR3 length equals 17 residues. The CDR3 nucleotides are TGCGCCAGCAGCCACCTTGGACAGGAAAGCTCTGGAAACACCATATATTTT. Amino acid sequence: CASSHLGQESSGNTIYF.

The CDR3 bases are TGTGCCAGCAGCTCGGACAGATCCTCTGGAAACACCATATATTTT. This gives the protein CASSSDRSSGNTIYF. The rearrangement links TRBV7-8 to TRBJ1-3; possible D gene TRBD1, 6 bases. The CDR3 runs 15 residues. CDR1 is SGHVS, CDR2 FQNEAQ, per germline. The V end lost 4 bases, the J end lost 0 bases, and 10 bases lay between the germline ends. Full variable domain (outside the CDR3, taken from reference TRBV7-8 and TRBJ1-3): GAGVSQSPRYKVAKRGQDVALRCDPISGHVSLFWYQQALGQGPEFLTYFQNEAQLDKSGLPSDRFFAERPEGSVSTLKIQRTQQEDSAVYLCASSSDRSSGNTIYFGEGSWLTVV.

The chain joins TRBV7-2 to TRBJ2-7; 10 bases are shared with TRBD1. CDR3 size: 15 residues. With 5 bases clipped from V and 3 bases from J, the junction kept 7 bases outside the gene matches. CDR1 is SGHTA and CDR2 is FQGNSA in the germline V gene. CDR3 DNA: TGTGCCAGCAGCCCGACCCGGGACAGGGGCTACGAGCAGTACTTC. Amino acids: CASSPTRDRGYEQYF.

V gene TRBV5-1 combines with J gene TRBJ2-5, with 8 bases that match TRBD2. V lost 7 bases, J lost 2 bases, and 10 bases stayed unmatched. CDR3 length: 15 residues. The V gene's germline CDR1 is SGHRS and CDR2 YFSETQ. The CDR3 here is CASDETAGGQETQYF. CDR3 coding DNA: TGCGCCAGCGACGAGACGGCGGGAGGACAAGAGACCCAGTACTTC.

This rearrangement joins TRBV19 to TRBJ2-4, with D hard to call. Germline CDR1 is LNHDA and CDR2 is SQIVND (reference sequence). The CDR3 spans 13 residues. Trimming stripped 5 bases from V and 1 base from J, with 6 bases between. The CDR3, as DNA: TGTGCCAGTAGTGAGAGCGCCAAAAACATTCAGTACTTC. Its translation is CASSESAKNIQYF. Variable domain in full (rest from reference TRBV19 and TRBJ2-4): DGGITQSPKYLFRKEGQNVTLSCEQNLNHDAMYWYRQDPGQGLRLIYYSQIVNDFQKGDIAEGYSVSREKKESFPLTVTSAQKNPTAFYLCASSESAKNIQYFGAGTRLSVL.

CDR3 amino acids: CAWTEPLSGGVPPSFNTGELFF. The CDR3 bases are TGTGCCTGGACCGAACCTTTGAGCGGGGGGGTCCCCCCTTCCTTTAACACCGGGGAGCTGTTTTTT. The chain couples TRBV30 to TRBJ2-2; 10 nucleotides line up with TRBD2. The V segment lost 4 bases and the J segment 2 bases; nucleotides outside the gene matches: 25. CDR1 is GTSNPN and CDR2 is SVGIG in the germline V gene (reference sequence). The length of the CDR3 is 22 residues.

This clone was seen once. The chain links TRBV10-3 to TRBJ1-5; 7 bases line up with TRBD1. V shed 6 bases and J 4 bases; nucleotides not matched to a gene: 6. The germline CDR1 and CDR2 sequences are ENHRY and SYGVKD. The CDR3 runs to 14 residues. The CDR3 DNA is TGTGCCATCAGGTCGGGACAGAGGAATCAGCCCCAGCATTTT. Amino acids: CAIRSGQRNQPQHF.

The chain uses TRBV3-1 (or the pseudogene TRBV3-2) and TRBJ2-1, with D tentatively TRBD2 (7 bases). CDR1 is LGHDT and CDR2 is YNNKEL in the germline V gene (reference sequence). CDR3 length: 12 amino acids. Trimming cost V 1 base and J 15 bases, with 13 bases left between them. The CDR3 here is CASSQVKGGTFF. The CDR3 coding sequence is TGTGCCAGCAGCCAAGTAAAGGGGGGGACGTTCTTC.

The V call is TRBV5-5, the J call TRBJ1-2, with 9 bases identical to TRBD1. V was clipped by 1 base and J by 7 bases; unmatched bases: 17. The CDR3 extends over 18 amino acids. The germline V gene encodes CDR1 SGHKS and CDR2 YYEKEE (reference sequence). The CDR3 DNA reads TGTGCCAGCAGCTTGCCGTTGGGACAGGGAGTTAGGGCAGGTGGCTACACCTTC. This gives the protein CASSLPLGQGVRAGGYTF.

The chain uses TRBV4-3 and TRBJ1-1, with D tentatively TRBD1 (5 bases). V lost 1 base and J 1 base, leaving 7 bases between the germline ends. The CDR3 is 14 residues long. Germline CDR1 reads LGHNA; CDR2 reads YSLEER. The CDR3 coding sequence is TGCGCCAGCAGCCAAGCGGGGGGGAACACTGAAGCTTTCTTT. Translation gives CASSQAGGNTEAFF.

This CDR3 reads CASSPGAGGAYEQYF. Written as DNA, the CDR3 is TGTGCCAGCTCACCAGGAGCGGGGGGGGCCTACGAGCAGTACTTC. V gene TRBV18 combines with J gene TRBJ2-7; 10 nucleotides agree with TRBD2. CDR3 length equals 15 residues. The germline V gene has CDR1 KGHSH and CDR2 LQKENI. The V and J ends lost 2 bases and 2 bases, in that order; junction bases with no gene match: 3.